These 17 T cell receptor beta chains share one sample of origin, sequenced in a study of cytomegalovirus exposure and HLA in healthy donors. The study ran its PCR with 60 Vbeta and 13 Jbeta primers. TCRdb's table, derived via immunoSEQ multiplex PCR, lists solely in-frame clones and lacks some. The table shows some 170,000 clones, with 81% occurring only once. Sequencing input: PBMCs. These receptors were taken from a woman between 18 and 29 years old in good health and CMV-seropositive.

The CDR3 DNA reads as TGTGCCTCAAACCCGAGGGACAGGCGTAATGAGCAGTTCTTC. It specifies CASNPRDRRNEQFF. The rearrangement joins TRBV30 to TRBJ2-1; TRBD1 aligns across 8 bases. CDR1 is GTSNPN, CDR2 SVGIG, per germline (reference sequence). The CDR3 extends over 14 amino acids. V shed 7 bases, J shed 7 bases, and the junction held 12 bases outside the gene matches.

The CDR3: CATSISWAGRTDTQYF. The CDR3 DNA sequence: TGTGCCACCAGCATTAGTTGGGCAGGGCGCACAGATACGCAGTATTTT. This rearrangement joins TRBV15 to TRBJ2-3, with a possible D match to TRBD1 (5 bases). The V gene's germline CDR1 is LNHNV and CDR2 YYDKDF (reference sequence). CDR3 length equals 16 residues. Trimming removed 4 bases from V and 1 base from J, with 15 bases in between. The full variable domain, in which reference TRBV15 and TRBJ2-3 provide the parts outside the CDR3, is DAMVIQNPRYQVTQFGKPVTLSCSQTLNHNVMYWYQQKSSQAPKLLFHYYDKDFNNEADTPDNFQSRRPNTSFCFLDIRSPGLGDTAMYLCATSISWAGRTDTQYFGPGTRLTVL.

This chain joins TRBV7-9 and TRBJ1-2, with 12 bases that match TRBD1. The CDR3 is made up of 18 amino acids. The ends lost 5 bases at V and 3 bases at J; junction bases unmatched: 13. CDR1 is SEHNR, CDR2 FQNEAQ, per germline (reference sequence). The CDR3 loop reads CASSRGQGAKGGDYGYTF. The CDR3 DNA reads TGTGCCAGCAGCCGGGGACAGGGGGCTAAAGGGGGAGACTATGGCTACACCTTC.

The chain uses TRBV5-4 and TRBJ2-7; D is uncertain. CDR3 length: 12 amino acids. V was clipped by 4 bases and J by 3 bases, with 8 bases between them. Germline loops: CDR1 SGHNT, CDR2 YYREEE (reference sequence). The CDR3 here is CASSPDNYEQYF. The CDR3 coding sequence is TGTGCCAGCAGCCCCGACAACTACGAGCAGTACTTC.

The J gene is TRBJ1-2, the V gene TRBV7-9; 7 bases are a match to TRBD1. There are 16 residues in the CDR3. Germline V CDR1 and CDR2: SEHNR, FQNEAQ (reference sequence). The V segment lost 5 bases and the J segment 4 bases; nucleotides outside the gene matches: 13. The CDR3 loop is CASSPDRNAPSYGYTF. CDR3 nucleotides: TGTGCCAGCAGCCCGGACAGGAATGCCCCTTCCTATGGCTACACCTTC.

The rearrangement links TRBV7-9 to TRBJ2-3; 12 bases are a match to TRBD2. J lost 5 bases, V lost 5 bases, and 8 bases had no gene match. Germline V gene lookup returns CDR1 SEHNR and CDR2 FQNEAQ (reference sequence). CDR3 length: 16 residues. The CDR3 spells CASSPASGGAGDTQYF. Here the CDR3 DNA reads TGTGCCAGCAGCCCGGCTAGCGGGGGGGCGGGAGATACGCAGTATTTT.

The gene calls are TRBV28 and TRBJ2-1; 10 nucleotides match TRBD2. The CDR3 sequence is 17 residues long. Trimming cost V 4 bases and J 3 bases; bases outside gene matches: 9. Germline V gives CDR1 MDHEN, CDR2 SYDVKM. CDR3 DNA sequence: TGTGCCAGCAGTTATGAGCGGGGGGGGCCCAACTACAATGAGCAGTTCTTC. Translation gives CASSYERGGPNYNEQFF.

The J gene is TRBJ1-1, the V gene TRBV19; D gene unclear. The germline V gene encodes CDR1 LNHDA and CDR2 SQIVND (reference sequence). CDR3 size: 13 residues. V was trimmed by 5 bases and J by 0 bases, leaving 7 bases between them. The CDR3 region is CASSLQMNTEAFF. CDR3 nucleotides: TGTGCCAGTAGTCTACAGATGAACACTGAAGCTTTCTTT.

The J gene is TRBJ2-7, the V gene TRBV7-9; D remains unclear. The germline V and J ends were trimmed by 5 bases and 8 bases, with 16 bases remaining between them. Looked up from germline, CDR1 is SEHNR and CDR2 is FQNEAQ (reference sequence). The CDR3 totals 13 residues. For the CDR3, the DNA is TGTGCCAGCAGCCCCCAGACACTCTGGAAGCAGTACTTC. Encoded protein: CASSPQTLWKQYF.

In its sample, this clone was seen a few times. The chain links TRBV6-4 to TRBJ2-3; D might be TRBD2 (6 bases). Between the trimmed V and J ends, which lost 3 bases and 0 bases, there was a span of 10 bases. CDR3 length: 15 residues. Germline assignment: CDR1 MRHNA and CDR2 SNTAGT. This CDR3 is CASSDGAGSTDTQYF. As DNA, the CDR3 is TGTGCCAGCAGTGATGGGGCGGGGAGCACAGATACGCAGTATTTT.

The CDR3 DNA reads TGTGCCAGTAGACCGGGACAGGGGTCCTACAATGAGCAGTTCTTC. It codes for CASRPGQGSYNEQFF. The gene calls are TRBV19 and TRBJ2-1; 10 bases align to TRBD1. CDR1 is LNHDA, CDR2 SQIVND, per germline (reference sequence). V lost 6 bases to trimming and J lost 1 base; unmatched junction nucleotides: 3. This CDR3 is 15 amino acids long.

The table lists this clone with a count of one. V usage is TRBV6-5 and J usage is TRBJ2-2; no definite D call. V lost 7 bases, J lost 4 bases, and 10 bases lay in between. CDR1 and CDR2 (germline): MNHEY, SVGAGI. This CDR3 has 13 amino acids. The chain's CDR3 is CASTNTVTGELFF. The CDR3 bases are TGTGCCAGCACCAATACAGTCACCGGGGAGCTGTTTTTT.

This clone was detected once. CDR3 sequence: CASSLGLPAANEKLFF. For the CDR3, the DNA is TGCGCCAGCAGCCTAGGACTCCCGGCAGCTAATGAAAAACTGTTTTTT. J is TRBJ1-4 and V is TRBV4-3, with no clear D. Trimming took 4 bases from V and 3 from J, leaving 15 bases between them. This CDR3 spans 16 amino acids. Germline-derived CDR1 and CDR2 are LGHNA and YSLEER.

This clone was counted between two and nine times. The CDR3: CASTPRLGRGGQHF. In DNA form, the CDR3 reads TGTGCCAGTACCCCCCGGTTGGGTCGGGGGGGCCAGCATTTT. The chain has TRBV19 and TRBJ1-5; possibly TRBD1 for D (5 bases). V shed 7 bases and J shed 12 bases, with 22 bases lying between them. Germline assignment: CDR1 LNHDA and CDR2 SQIVND (reference sequence). The CDR3 length is 14 residues.

The chain has TRBV4-3 and TRBJ2-3; 8 bases line up with TRBD1. Germline values: CDR1 LGHNA, CDR2 YSLEER. V was pared by 4 bases and J by 0 bases, with 9 bases of the junction left unmatched. CDR3 length: 17 amino acids. The CDR3: CASSRTPGQVSTDTQYF. The CDR3 nucleotides read TGCGCCAGCAGCCGCACCCCGGGACAGGTTAGCACAGATACGCAGTATTTT.

The chain recombines TRBV9 with TRBJ2-3; a possible D gene is TRBD1 (6 bases). The CDR3 spans 15 residues. V gave up 4 bases and J gave up 1 base, with 13 bases separating them. From germline, CDR1 is SGDLS and CDR2 YYNGEE. This chain's CDR3 is CASSLQDSGTDTQYF. For the CDR3, the DNA is TGTGCCAGCAGCCTTCAGGACAGCGGCACAGATACGCAGTATTTT.

The CDR3 region has the DNA TGTGCCACCAGCAGAGCGGGGGTTAACACCGGGGAGCTGTTTTTT. This gives the protein CATSRAGVNTGELFF. V usage is TRBV15 and J usage is TRBJ2-2; the D gene is possibly TRBD2 (6 bases). V was cut by 1 base and J by 2 bases, with 8 bases left in between. Germline CDR1 reads LNHNV; CDR2 reads YYDKDF (reference sequence). The CDR3 spans 15 residues.